This entry describes one TCR beta chain. This entry belongs to a study of OX40 agonist ivuxolimab in advanced cancers. Method: immunoSEQ multiplex PCR; TCRdb's copy keeps in-frame clones and lacks some. The sample holds tens of thousands of clones, about 90% seen once. V trimming: 2 bases; J trimming: 4 bases; junction bases outside the gene matches: 6. The germline V gene has CDR1 MNHEY and CDR2 SMNVEV (reference sequence). The CDR3 has 15 amino acids. The sequences come from CD4+ or CD8+ T cells sorted from blood, collected in a trial of the OX40 agonist ivuxolimab. The origin of this receptor is an adult with an advanced solid tumor such as melanoma, head and neck, liver or kidney cancer. The chain employs TRBV27 and TRBJ2-3; 7 positions agree with TRBD1. Here the CDR3 reads CASSLPGQGADTQYF. For the CDR3, the DNA is TGTGCCAGCAGTTTACCCGGGCAGGGGGCAGATACGCAGTATTTT.